The next 8 T cell receptor beta chains were all read from a single sample in a study of siplizumab effects on memory and regulatory T cells (dated by TCRdb to 2018 to 2020). The method was the immunoSEQ multiplex PCR assay. Entries here come from immuneACCESS through TCRdb and include only in-frame sequences with V and J called. Some clones fail to appear in such tables; in the studies checked, an unresolved V gene covers under half of the shortfall, and the cause of the remainder is unknown. Across this sample there are around 110,000 clones, with around 94% seen only once. The ten largest clones represent 1.5% to 2% of the sample. Sample: non-Treg CD4+ T cells sorted from blood. Per the publication, the cell subset or site label means: FACS-sorted unstimulated CD4+ non-regulatory T cells. These receptors came from a human donor in good health.

J is TRBJ1-2 and V is TRBV28; D remains unclear. V was clipped by 8 bases and J by 3 bases, with 19 bases between them. Germline V gene sequence: CDR1 MDHEN, CDR2 SYDVKM. There are 15 residues in the CDR3. The CDR3 DNA reads as TGTGCCAGCTTCCGCGGGCCCCACCATTACTATGGCTACACCTTC. Translating it yields CASFRGPHHYYGYTF.

The CDR3, as DNA: TGCGCCAGCAGCTCCCTTCCTCAGGGAAATGAAAAACTGTTTTTT. Translation gives CASSSLPQGNEKLFF. The V call is TRBV5-1, the J call TRBJ1-4; D might be TRBD1 (5 bases). This CDR3 has 15 residues. V dropped 3 bases and J dropped 5 bases, with 14 bases sitting between them. The germline gives CDR1 SGHRS, CDR2 YFSETQ.

The J gene is TRBJ2-7, the V gene TRBV18; D perhaps matches TRBD1 (6 bases). CDR3 length equals 13 residues. V lost 1 base, J lost 2 bases, and 6 bases lay in between. Germline lookup yields CDR1 KGHSH and CDR2 LQKENI. The CDR3 DNA is TGTGCCAGCTCACCACAGGGGGCCTACGAGCAGTACTTC. It is translated as CASSPQGAYEQYF.

This chain links TRBV5-1 with TRBJ2-3; TRBD2 matches 14 bases. This CDR3 has 17 residues. Germline V gene data show CDR1 as SGHRS and CDR2 as YFSETQ. After removal of 0 bases from V and 5 bases from J, the junction contained 5 bases not matched to a gene. The CDR3 spells CASSLGRLAGGIDTQYF. CDR3 DNA: TGCGCCAGCAGCTTGGGAAGACTAGCGGGGGGGATAGATACGCAGTATTTT.

In this sample, this clone turned up once. V and J are TRBV6-6 and TRBJ1-1; D remains ambiguous. The V gene lost 1 base and the J gene lost 0 bases, with 6 bases spanning the gap. The CDR3 has 14 amino acids. Germline loops: CDR1 MNHNY, CDR2 SVGAGI (reference sequence). CDR3 region: CASSYYLMNTEAFF. For the CDR3, the DNA is TGTGCCAGCAGTTACTACCTAATGAACACTGAAGCTTTCTTT.

The genes are TRBV10-2 and TRBJ1-2; 7 bases align to TRBD1. Germline V gene data show CDR1 as WSHSY and CDR2 as SAAADI. Losses at the gene ends were 3 bases for V and 11 bases for J; bases not matched to a gene: 12. CDR3 length: 14 amino acids. The CDR3 DNA sequence: TGCGCCAGCAGTGATCCCCGGACAGGCGGTTCTTACACCTTC. Its translation: CASSDPRTGGSYTF.

The rearrangement links TRBV6-1 to TRBJ2-3; TRBD2 matches at 8 bases. CDR3 length: 19 amino acids. Germline CDR1 MNHNS, CDR2 SASEGT. V lost 0 bases and J lost 0; bases outside the gene matches: 11. The CDR3 spells CASSEAAGGYYTSTDTQYF. The CDR3 DNA reads as TGTGCCAGCAGTGAAGCGGCGGGGGGATATTATACAAGCACAGATACGCAGTATTTT.

V and J are TRBV5-4 and TRBJ2-1; 7 bases line up with TRBD1. V was pared by 4 bases and J by 5 bases, with 6 bases of the junction left unmatched. The CDR3 is 14 amino acids. Germline CDR1 reads SGHNT; CDR2 reads YYREEE (reference sequence). The DNA of the CDR3 is TGTGCCAGCAGCCCCGGGACAGAGAACAATGAGCAGTTCTTC. Protein: CASSPGTENNEQFF.